One and the same sample provided the 32 T cell receptor beta chains below, sequenced in a study of blood T cells in healthy people across ages. Primed by a sample-barcoded 5' primer and a J-beta primer mix, a second PCR proceeded for 7 to 11 cycles. MiXCR, applied by TCRdb to the 5' RACE reads, yields one record per CDR3 protein. The sample has approximately 2,000,000 distinct CDR3 sequences, about two fifths seen once. The specimen sequenced was blood. Receptors were obtained from a human donor in good health.

The CDR3 DNA follows: TGTGCCAGCAGAAGAACCGGGACAGGATTTTACGAGCAGTACTTC. It specifies CASRRTGTGFYEQYF. The chain links TRBV4-2 to TRBJ2-7; the match to TRBD1 covers 8 bases. Germline V gene sequence: CDR1 LGHNA, CDR2 YNFKEQ. The CDR3 spans 15 residues. Trimming removed 6 bases from V and 4 bases from J; junction bases left unmatched: 11.

This sequence joins TRBV6-1 and TRBJ2-2, with 8 bases aligning to TRBD1. The CDR3 extends over 15 amino acids. The germline V gene has CDR1 MNHNS and CDR2 SASEGT. V shed 6 bases and J 3 bases; nucleotides not matched to a gene: 6. CDR3 DNA: TGTGCCAGCAGCCCGGACAGGGTTTACACCGGGGAGCTGTTTTTT. This translates into CASSPDRVYTGELFF.

The sample holds a few counts of this clonotype. The rearrangement joins TRBV12-3 or TRBV12-4 to TRBJ2-1; 8 bases fit TRBD2. The CDR3 contains 14 residues. The junction had 7 bases not matched to a gene; V was cut back by 3 bases and J by 9 bases. The CDR3 coding sequence is TGTGCCAGCAGTTTTTTCAGCGGGGGAAGTGAGCAGTTCTTC. Translation: CASSFFSGGSEQFF.

J is TRBJ1-2 and V is TRBV12-3 or TRBV12-4; no clear D gene. Trimming removed 2 bases from V and 7 bases from J, with 8 bases in between. This CDR3 has 12 amino acids. The CDR3 spells CASSLRVLGYTF. The CDR3 coding sequence is TGTGCCAGCAGTTTACGGGTGCTTGGCTACACCTTC.

The chain carries TRBV9 and TRBJ1-1, with D tentatively TRBD1 (5 bases). V was pared by 2 bases and J by 4 bases, with 9 bases between. From germline, CDR1 is SGDLS and CDR2 YYNGEE. This CDR3 is built from 13 residues. CDR3 DNA sequence: TGTGCCAGCAGCGTTGCAGGGTTCACTGAAGCTTTCTTT. Translating gives CASSVAGFTEAFF.

The genes are TRBV6-6 and TRBJ1-2; maybe TRBD1 (6 bases). The germline gives CDR1 MNHNY, CDR2 SVGAGI (reference sequence). The CDR3 sequence is 15 residues long. Trimming removed 0 bases from V and 6 bases from J, with 14 bases in between. The chain's CDR3 is CASSYSGGTFNGYTF. In nucleotides, the CDR3 is TGTGCCAGCAGTTACTCAGGGGGGACGTTTAATGGCTACACCTTC.

The V call is TRBV11-1, the J call TRBJ1-1; D unresolved. The length of the CDR3 is 14 residues. Germline assignment: CDR1 SGHAT and CDR2 FQDESV (reference sequence). Trimming removed 4 bases at V and 5 bases at J, with 14 bases between. Written as DNA, the CDR3 is TGTGCCAGCAGCTACTATGGGCGAGGAACTGAAGCTTTCTTT. Translated: CASSYYGRGTEAFF.

The CDR3 sequence: CASSSSAGASYNEQYF. DNA for the CDR3: TGTGCCAGCAGTTCCTCAGCGGGGGCCTCCTACAATGAGCAGTACTTC. V is TRBV6-6 and J is TRBJ2-4; 8 bases map to TRBD2. J gave up 13 bases and V 4 bases, and 18 bases lay outside the gene matches. CDR3 size: 16 residues. The germline V gene has CDR1 MNHNY and CDR2 SVGAGI (reference sequence).

This clonotype was picked up a small number of times. The V gene is TRBV12-3 or TRBV12-4, the J gene TRBJ2-7; 7 nucleotides line up with TRBD1. The trim removed 6 bases at V and 7 bases at J, leaving 15 bases unmatched. The CDR3 consists of 15 residues. CDR3 region: CASSRGPGQTGEQYF. CDR3 bases: TGTGCCAGCAGCCGGGGCCCGGGACAGACGGGGGAGCAGTACTTC.

The rearrangement uses TRBV5-1 and TRBJ2-1; TRBD2 aligns across 9 bases. V dropped 2 bases and J dropped 3; count of bases not matched to a gene: 12. Germline V gene data show CDR1 as SGHRS and CDR2 as YFSETQ. The CDR3 loop spans 18 amino acids. CDR3 coding DNA: TGCGCCAGCAGCTTTAGGGGGTCGCCTAGCGGGGTCTACAATGAGCAGTTCTTC. Protein sequence: CASSFRGSPSGVYNEQFF.

The rearrangement links TRBV19 to TRBJ1-5, with 10 bases lining up with TRBD1. The trim removed 1 base at V and 7 bases at J, leaving 7 bases unmatched. The CDR3 runs to 16 residues. Germline CDR1 LNHDA, CDR2 SQIVND (reference sequence). DNA of the CDR3: TGTGCCAGTAGTATAGCTATGACAGGGGGCGGACAGCCCCAGCATTTT. Its translation is CASSIAMTGGGQPQHF.

The rearrangement links TRBV7-9 to TRBJ2-3, with TRBD2 matching over 8 bases. The V segment lost 5 bases and the J segment 2 bases; nucleotides outside the gene matches: 9. The germline V gene has CDR1 SEHNR and CDR2 FQNEAQ (reference sequence). The CDR3 consists of 16 residues. The CDR3 spells CASSPASGGNTDTQYF. CDR3 nucleotides: TGTGCCAGCAGCCCCGCGAGCGGGGGTAACACAGATACGCAGTATTTT.

This clonotype was recorded many times. J is TRBJ2-7 and V is TRBV20-1; a weak D match, TRBD1 (5 bases). Between the trimmed V and J ends, which lost 6 bases and 5 bases, there was a span of 14 bases. This CDR3 has 12 residues. Germline V gene sequence: CDR1 DFQATT, CDR2 SNEGSKA (reference sequence). The CDR3 bases are TGCAGTGCGGACCCCACAGGACACGAGCAGTACTTC. Encoded protein: CSADPTGHEQYF.

The chain has TRBV5-8 and TRBJ2-3; D unresolved. With 1 base removed from V and 4 bases from J, the gap between germline ends came to 19 bases. This CDR3 contains 17 residues. The germline V gene encodes CDR1 SGHTS and CDR2 YDEGEE. CDR3 in amino acids: CASSLSYSGSTADTQYF. Here the CDR3 DNA reads TGTGCCAGCAGCTTGAGTTATTCGGGCAGTACAGCAGATACGCAGTATTTT.

The V gene is TRBV7-2, the J gene TRBJ2-3; D possibly corresponds to TRBD2 (5 bases). There are 15 residues in the CDR3. The germline CDR1 and CDR2 sequences are SGHTA and FQGNSA. The V gene lost 1 base and the J gene lost 9 bases, with 17 bases spanning the gap. The CDR3 region is CASSLVVAPTITQYF. Here the CDR3 DNA reads TGTGCCAGCAGCTTAGTAGTAGCGCCGACTATAACGCAGTATTTT.

This clonotype was seen only a few times. The CDR3 bases are TGTGCCAGCAGTCAATGGGACAGCTATGGCTACACCTTC. Its translation: CASSQWDSYGYTF. The V gene is TRBV6-5, the J gene TRBJ1-2, with 7 bases that match TRBD1. CDR3 length: 13 amino acids. The V gene end was trimmed by 5 bases and the J gene end by 4 bases; junction bases not matched to a gene: 4. Germline V CDR1 and CDR2: MNHEY, SVGAGI.

This clonotype was detected a few times. This chain joins TRBV20-1 and TRBJ1-5; D may be TRBD1 (5 bases). Germline CDR1 is DFQATT and CDR2 is SNEGSKA (reference sequence). Between the trimmed V and J ends, which lost 6 bases and 2 bases, there was a span of 17 bases. The CDR3 is 15 amino acids. CDR3 in amino acids: CSAEPPRGGNQPQHF. CDR3 coding DNA: TGCAGTGCCGAGCCCCCCCGGGGCGGCAATCAGCCCCAGCATTTT.

This clonotype appeared many times. One end of the junction is discordant with germline, which a read error may explain. The gene calls are TRBV4-2 and TRBJ1-2; D unclear. This CDR3 is built from 14 residues. Germline CDR1 is LGHNA and CDR2 is YNFKEQ. The CDR3 DNA reads as TGTGCCAGCAACCAAGATCTGGCTTCCTATGGCTACACCTTC. Its protein is CASNQDLASYGYTF.

The chain is built from TRBV15 and TRBJ2-1; the D gene is possibly TRBD1 (6 bases). CDR3 size: 15 residues. V gave up 6 bases and J gave up 7 bases, with 19 bases separating them. Germline values: CDR1 LNHNV, CDR2 YYDKDF (reference sequence). The CDR3 DNA reads TGTGCCACCAGTGAAGATATGGCGCAGGGGAATGAGCAGTTCTTC. This codes for CATSEDMAQGNEQFF. The full variable domain, completed using reference TRBV15 and TRBJ2-1, is DAMVIQNPRYQVTQFGKPVTLSCSQTLNHNVMYWYQQKSSQAPKLLFHYYDKDFNNEADTPDNFQSRRPNTSFCFLDIRSPGLGDTAMYLCATSEDMAQGNEQFFGPGTRLTVL.

V gene TRBV7-2 combines with J gene TRBJ2-4; tentative D call: TRBD2 (5 bases). The germline V and J ends were trimmed by 0 bases and 13 bases, with 22 bases remaining between them. This CDR3 has 16 residues. CDR1 is SGHTA and CDR2 is FQGNSA in the germline V gene. The CDR3 loop is CASSLAHSEWQGEQYF. DNA for the CDR3: TGTGCCAGCAGCTTAGCCCATAGCGAATGGCAAGGAGAGCAGTACTTC.

This clonotype was counted only a few times. The chain recombines TRBV20-1 with TRBJ1-5, with D perhaps TRBD1 (6 bases). The CDR3 is made up of 13 amino acids. Trimming took 2 bases from V and 6 from J, leaving 11 bases between them. From germline, CDR1 is DFQATT and CDR2 SNEGSKA (reference sequence). The CDR3, as DNA: TGCAGTGCTAGAAGCAGGGGCACTCAGCCCCAGCATTTT. The encoded protein is CSARSRGTQPQHF.

J is TRBJ2-7 and V is TRBV7-8, with D hard to call. Germline V CDR1 and CDR2: SGHVS, FQNEAQ. V was shortened by 4 bases and J by 1 base, with 17 bases between the two germline ends. The CDR3 covers 16 residues. The CDR3: CASSSSRRNPSYEQYF. CDR3 DNA: TGTGCCAGCAGCTCCAGCCGCAGGAACCCTTCCTACGAGCAGTACTTC.

There are a few counts of this clonotype. CDR3 region: CASRLLWGQEQFF. CDR3 nucleotide sequence: TGTGCCAGCAGGTTGCTCTGGGGGCAAGAGCAGTTCTTC. The chain is built from TRBV12-3 or TRBV12-4 and TRBJ2-1, with D possibly TRBD1 on 6 matching bases. The CDR3 has 13 residues. The V gene lost 6 bases and the J gene lost 10 bases, with 16 bases spanning the gap.

The chain combines TRBV11-1 with TRBJ2-5; the D is unclear. V was shortened by 6 bases and J by 5 bases, with 19 bases between the two germline ends. There are 15 residues in the CDR3. Germline V lookup: CDR1 SGHAT, CDR2 FQDESV (reference sequence). The CDR3 here is CASRSARLSFETQYF. The CDR3 DNA reads TGTGCCAGCAGGAGTGCAAGGTTGAGTTTTGAGACCCAGTACTTC.

A word on this clonotype: Compared with germline, one end of the junction differs, possibly owing to a read error. The chain is built from TRBV6-4 and TRBJ2-3; D tentatively fits TRBD1 or TRBD2 (5 bases each). The CDR3 totals 14 residues. The V gene's germline CDR1 is MRHNA and CDR2 SNTAGT. The CDR3 protein is CASSRDGFTDTQCF. The CDR3, as DNA: TGTGCCAGCAGTAGGGACGGCTTCACAGATACGCAGTGTTTT.

The gene calls are TRBV20-1 and TRBJ1-1; 7 bases are shared with TRBD1. This CDR3 has 14 residues. Trimming cost V 4 bases and J 1 base; bases outside gene matches: 6. Per germline, CDR1 DFQATT and CDR2 SNEGSKA (reference sequence). CDR3 in amino acids: CSANPGQANTEAFF. The CDR3 coding sequence is TGCAGTGCTAACCCCGGACAGGCGAACACTGAAGCTTTCTTT.

This clonotype was picked up a small number of times. This sequence joins TRBV6-2 or TRBV6-3 and TRBJ2-7, with 12 bases aligning to TRBD2. The CDR3 runs 14 residues. Looked up from germline, CDR1 is MNHEY and CDR2 is SVGEGT. V was clipped by 6 bases and J by 6 bases; unmatched bases: 6. CDR3: CASRPGLAGTEQYF. In DNA form, the CDR3 reads TGTGCCAGCAGACCAGGACTAGCGGGGACCGAGCAGTACTTC.

Worth noting for this clonotype: The junction shows a germline mismatch at one end, possibly a read error. The genes are TRBV7-9 and TRBJ1-1; D gene uncertain. The CDR3 has 14 residues. CDR1 is SEHNR, CDR2 FQNEAQ, per germline (reference sequence). Here the CDR3 DNA reads TGTGCCAGCAGCCCGACGACTGAGAACATTGAAGCTTTCTTT. Its protein is CASSPTTENIEAFF.

Of note for this clonotype: Germline is not matched at one junction end, which may reflect a read error. The chain carries TRBV5-1 and TRBJ2-1; D is perhaps TRBD1 (6 bases). This CDR3 has 15 residues. CDR1 and CDR2 (germline): SGHRS, YFSETQ. CDR3 in amino acids: CAGSRTGTGNNEQFF. In DNA form, the CDR3 reads TGCGCCGGCAGCAGAACAGGGACCGGCAACAATGAGCAGTTCTTC.

This clonotype was detected a few times. This chain links TRBV24-1 with TRBJ1-5; D not certain. CDR1 and CDR2 (germline): KGHDR, SFDVKD. This CDR3 is built from 12 residues. V shed 6 bases and J shed 1 base, with 3 bases lying between them. CDR3 bases: TGTGCCACCAGTAAGAGCAATCAGCCCCAGCATTTT. Translating it yields CATSKSNQPQHF.

The V gene is TRBV11-2, the J gene TRBJ2-2; D ambiguous. The length of the CDR3 is 16 residues. Germline V CDR1 and CDR2: SGHAT, FQNNGV. V lost 1 base and J 2 bases, leaving 11 bases between the germline ends. In DNA, the CDR3 is TGTGCCAGCAGCTTAGTACTCCAGAGTAACACCGGGGAGCTGTTTTTT. It specifies CASSLVLQSNTGELFF.

The chain joins TRBV7-3 to TRBJ2-1, with TRBD1 matching 8 bases. The V segment lost 2 bases and the J segment 6 bases; nucleotides outside the gene matches: 9. The CDR3 totals 16 residues. CDR1 and CDR2 from the germline V gene are SGHTA and FQGTGA. As DNA, the CDR3 is TGTGCCAGCAGCTTAGCTCCGGGACAGGACTTCAATGAGCAGTTCTTC. Translated, it gives CASSLAPGQDFNEQFF.